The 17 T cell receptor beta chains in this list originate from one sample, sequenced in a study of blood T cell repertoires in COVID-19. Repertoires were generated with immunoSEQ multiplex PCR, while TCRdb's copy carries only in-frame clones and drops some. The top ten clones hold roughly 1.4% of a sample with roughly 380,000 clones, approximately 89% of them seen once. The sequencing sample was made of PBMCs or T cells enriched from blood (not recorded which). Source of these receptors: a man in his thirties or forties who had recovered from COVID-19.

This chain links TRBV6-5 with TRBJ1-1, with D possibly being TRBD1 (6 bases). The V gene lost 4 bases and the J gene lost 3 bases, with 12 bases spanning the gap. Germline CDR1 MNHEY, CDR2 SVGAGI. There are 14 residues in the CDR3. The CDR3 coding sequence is TGTGCCAGCAGTTTCGACAGGACGGACACTGAAGCTTTCTTT. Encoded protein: CASSFDRTDTEAFF.

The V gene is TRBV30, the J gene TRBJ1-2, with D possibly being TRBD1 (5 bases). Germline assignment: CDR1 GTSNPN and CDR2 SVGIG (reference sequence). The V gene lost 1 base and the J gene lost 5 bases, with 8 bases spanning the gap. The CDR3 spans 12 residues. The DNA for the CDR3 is TGTGCCTGGAGTGAATCAGGGTATGGCTACACCTTC. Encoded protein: CAWSESGYGYTF.

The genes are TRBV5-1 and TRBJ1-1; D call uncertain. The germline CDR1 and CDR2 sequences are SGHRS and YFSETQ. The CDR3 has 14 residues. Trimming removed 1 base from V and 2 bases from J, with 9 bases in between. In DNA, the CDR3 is TGCGCCAGCAGCTTGTTTCAGTCCAACACTGAAGCTTTCTTT. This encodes CASSLFQSNTEAFF. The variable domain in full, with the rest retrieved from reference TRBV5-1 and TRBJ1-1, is KAGVTQTPRYLIKTRGQQVTLSCSPISGHRSVSWYQQTPGQGLQFLFEYFSETQRNKGNFPGRFSGRQFSNSRSEMNVSTLELGDSALYLCASSLFQSNTEAFFGQGTRLTVV.

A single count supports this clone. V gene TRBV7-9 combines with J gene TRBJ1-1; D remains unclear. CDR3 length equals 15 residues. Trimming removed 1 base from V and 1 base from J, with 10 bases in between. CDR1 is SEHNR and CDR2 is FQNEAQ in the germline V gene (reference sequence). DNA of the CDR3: TGTGCCAGCAGCTTAGTTCAGGTGGAGAACACTGAAGCTTTCTTT. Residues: CASSLVQVENTEAFF. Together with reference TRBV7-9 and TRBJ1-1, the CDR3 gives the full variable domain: DTGVSQNPRHKITKRGQNVTFRCDPISEHNRLYWYRQTLGQGPEFLTYFQNEAQLEKSRLLSDRFSAERPKGSFSTLEIQRTEQGDSAMYLCASSLVQVENTEAFFGQGTRLTVV.

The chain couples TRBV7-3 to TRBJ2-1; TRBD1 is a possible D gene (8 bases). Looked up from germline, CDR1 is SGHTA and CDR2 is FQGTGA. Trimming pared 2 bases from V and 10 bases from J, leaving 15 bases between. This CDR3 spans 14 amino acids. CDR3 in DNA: TGTGCCAGCAGCTTAGTAGGGAGGGACAGGGAGCAGTTCTTC. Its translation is CASSLVGRDREQFF.

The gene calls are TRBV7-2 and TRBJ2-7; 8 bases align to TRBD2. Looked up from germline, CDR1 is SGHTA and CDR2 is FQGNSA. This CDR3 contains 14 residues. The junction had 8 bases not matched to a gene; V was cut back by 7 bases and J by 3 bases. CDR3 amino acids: CASTPLAGYYEQYF. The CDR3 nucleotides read TGTGCCAGCACCCCTTTAGCGGGGTACTACGAGCAGTACTTC. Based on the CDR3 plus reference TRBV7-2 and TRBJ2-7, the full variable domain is GAGVSQSPSNKVTEKGKDVELRCDPISGHTALYWYRQSLGQGLEFLIYFQGNSAPDKSGLPSDRFSAERTGGSVSTLTIQRTQQEDSAVYLCASTPLAGYYEQYFGPGTRLTVT.

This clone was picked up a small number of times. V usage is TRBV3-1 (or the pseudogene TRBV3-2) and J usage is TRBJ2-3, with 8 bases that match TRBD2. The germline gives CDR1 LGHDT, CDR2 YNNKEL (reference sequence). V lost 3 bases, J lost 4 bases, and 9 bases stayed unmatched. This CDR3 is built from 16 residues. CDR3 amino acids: CASSQGGLGGADTQYF. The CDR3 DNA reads TGTGCCAGCAGCCAGGGGGGACTAGGAGGGGCAGATACGCAGTATTTT.

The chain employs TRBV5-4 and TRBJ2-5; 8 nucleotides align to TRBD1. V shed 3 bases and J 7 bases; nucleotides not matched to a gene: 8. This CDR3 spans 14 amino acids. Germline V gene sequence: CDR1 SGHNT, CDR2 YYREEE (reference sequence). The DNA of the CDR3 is TGTGCCAGCAGCTCGGTGGGCAGGGGGCCGACCCAGTACTTC. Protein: CASSSVGRGPTQYF.

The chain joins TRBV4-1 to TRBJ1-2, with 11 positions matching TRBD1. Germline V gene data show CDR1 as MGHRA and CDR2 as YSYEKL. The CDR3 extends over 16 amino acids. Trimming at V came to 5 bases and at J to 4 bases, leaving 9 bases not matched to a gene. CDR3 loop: CASSTPGTGGPYGYTF. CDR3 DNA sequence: TGCGCCAGCAGCACCCCCGGGACAGGGGGGCCCTATGGCTACACCTTC.

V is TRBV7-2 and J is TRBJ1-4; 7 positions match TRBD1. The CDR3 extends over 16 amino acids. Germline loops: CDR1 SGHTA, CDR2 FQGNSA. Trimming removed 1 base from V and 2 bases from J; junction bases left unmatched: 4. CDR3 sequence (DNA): TGTGCCAGCAGCTTAGTAGGGGGCTCGACTAATGAAAAACTGTTTTTT. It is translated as CASSLVGGSTNEKLFF.

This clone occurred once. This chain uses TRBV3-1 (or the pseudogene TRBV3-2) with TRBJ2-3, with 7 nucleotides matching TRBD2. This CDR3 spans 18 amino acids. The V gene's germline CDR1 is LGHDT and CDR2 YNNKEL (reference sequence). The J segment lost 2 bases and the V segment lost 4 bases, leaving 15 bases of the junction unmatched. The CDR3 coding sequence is TGTGCCAGCAGCCCCGGGTTGCTGCGGGGGTCCCTCACAGATACGCAGTATTTT. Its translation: CASSPGLLRGSLTDTQYF.

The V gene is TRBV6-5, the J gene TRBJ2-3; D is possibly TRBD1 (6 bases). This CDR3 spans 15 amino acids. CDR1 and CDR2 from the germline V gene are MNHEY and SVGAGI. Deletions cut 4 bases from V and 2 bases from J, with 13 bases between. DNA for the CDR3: TGTGCCAGCAGTTCCCCGGGACAATCCACAGATACGCAGTATTTT. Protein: CASSSPGQSTDTQYF.

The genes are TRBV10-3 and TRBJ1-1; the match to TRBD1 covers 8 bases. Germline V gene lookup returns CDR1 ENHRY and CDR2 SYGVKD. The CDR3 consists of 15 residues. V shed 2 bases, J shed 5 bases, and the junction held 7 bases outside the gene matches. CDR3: CAISEGQGALTEAFF. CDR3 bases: TGTGCCATCAGTGAGGGGCAGGGGGCTTTGACTGAAGCTTTCTTT.

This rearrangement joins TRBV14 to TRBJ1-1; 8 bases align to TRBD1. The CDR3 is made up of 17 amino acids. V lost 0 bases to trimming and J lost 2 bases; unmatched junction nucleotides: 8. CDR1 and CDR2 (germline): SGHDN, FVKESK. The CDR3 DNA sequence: TGTGCCAGCAGCCAAGATCGTCCGGACAGGGTTAACACTGAAGCTTTCTTT. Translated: CASSQDRPDRVNTEAFF.

The chain's CDR3 is CASSWRRQRVTEAFF. CDR3 bases: TGTGCCAGCAGCTGGCGCCGACAGCGGGTCACTGAAGCTTTCTTT. The chain joins TRBV3-1 (or the pseudogene TRBV3-2) to TRBJ1-1, with D possibly matching TRBD1 (5 bases). The CDR3 contains 15 residues. The V end lost 5 bases, the J end lost 4 bases, and 17 bases lay between the germline ends. CDR1 is LGHDT, CDR2 YNNKEL, per germline (reference sequence).

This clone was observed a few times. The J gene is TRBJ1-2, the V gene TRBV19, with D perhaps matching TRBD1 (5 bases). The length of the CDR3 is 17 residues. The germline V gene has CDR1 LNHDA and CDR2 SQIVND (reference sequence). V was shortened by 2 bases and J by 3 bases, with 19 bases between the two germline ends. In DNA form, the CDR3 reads TGTGCCAGTAGTATAAGCGGATTGGAGGGGCCCTACTATGGCTACACCTTC. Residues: CASSISGLEGPYYGYTF.

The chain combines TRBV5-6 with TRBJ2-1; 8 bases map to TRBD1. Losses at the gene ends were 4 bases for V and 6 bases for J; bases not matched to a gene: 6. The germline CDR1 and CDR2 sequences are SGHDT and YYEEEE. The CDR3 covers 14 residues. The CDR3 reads CASSTRDRFNEQFF. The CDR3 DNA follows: TGTGCCAGCAGCACCCGGGACAGGTTCAATGAGCAGTTCTTC.